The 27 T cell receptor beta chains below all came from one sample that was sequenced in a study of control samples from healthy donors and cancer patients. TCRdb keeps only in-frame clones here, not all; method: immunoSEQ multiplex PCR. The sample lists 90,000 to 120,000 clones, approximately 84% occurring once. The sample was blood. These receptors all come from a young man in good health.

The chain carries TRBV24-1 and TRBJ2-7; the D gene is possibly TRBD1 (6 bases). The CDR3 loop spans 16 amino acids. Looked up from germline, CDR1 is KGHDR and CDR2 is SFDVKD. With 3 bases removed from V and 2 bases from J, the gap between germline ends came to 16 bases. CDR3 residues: CATSDPTDSKPYEQYF. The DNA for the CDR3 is TGTGCCACCAGTGATCCGACGGACAGCAAACCCTACGAGCAGTACTTC.

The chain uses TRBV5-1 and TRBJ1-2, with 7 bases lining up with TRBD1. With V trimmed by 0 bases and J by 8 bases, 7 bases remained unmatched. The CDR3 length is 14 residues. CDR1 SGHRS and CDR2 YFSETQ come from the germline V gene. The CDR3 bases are TGCGCCAGCAGCTTGGGAATGACAGGGCACGGCTACACCTTC. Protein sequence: CASSLGMTGHGYTF. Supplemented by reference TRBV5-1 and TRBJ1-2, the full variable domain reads KAGVTQTPRYLIKTRGQQVTLSCSPISGHRSVSWYQQTPGQGLQFLFEYFSETQRNKGNFPGRFSGRQFSNSRSEMNVSTLELGDSALYLCASSLGMTGHGYTFGSGTRLTVV.

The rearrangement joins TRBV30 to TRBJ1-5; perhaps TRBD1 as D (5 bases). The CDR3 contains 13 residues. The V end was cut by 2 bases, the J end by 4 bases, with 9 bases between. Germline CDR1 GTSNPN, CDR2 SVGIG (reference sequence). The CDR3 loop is CAWSPQGNQPQHF. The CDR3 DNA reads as TGTGCCTGGAGTCCTCAGGGAAATCAGCCCCAGCATTTT. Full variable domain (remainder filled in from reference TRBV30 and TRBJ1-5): SQTIHQWPATLVQPVGSPLSLECTVEGTSNPNLYWYRQAAGRGLQLLFYSVGIGQISSEVPQNLSASRPQDRQFILSSKKLLLSDSGFYLCAWSPQGNQPQHFGDGTRLSIL.

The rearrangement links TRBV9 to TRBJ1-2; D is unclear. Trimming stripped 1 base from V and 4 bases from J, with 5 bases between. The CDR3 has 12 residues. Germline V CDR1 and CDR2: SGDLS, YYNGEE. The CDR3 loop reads CASSVMGYGYTF. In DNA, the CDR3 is TGTGCCAGCAGCGTAATGGGCTATGGCTACACCTTC.

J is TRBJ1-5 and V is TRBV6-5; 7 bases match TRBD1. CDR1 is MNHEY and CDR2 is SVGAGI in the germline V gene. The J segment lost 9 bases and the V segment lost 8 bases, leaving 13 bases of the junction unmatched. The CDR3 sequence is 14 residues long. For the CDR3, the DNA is TGTGCCAGCCGGGACAGAGGGGAGTTTTCGCCCCAGCATTTT. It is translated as CASRDRGEFSPQHF.

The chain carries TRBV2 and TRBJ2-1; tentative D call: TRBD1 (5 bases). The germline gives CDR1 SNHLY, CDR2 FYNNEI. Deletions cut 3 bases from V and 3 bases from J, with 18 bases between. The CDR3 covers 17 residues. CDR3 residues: CASSDGFGHTFYNEQFF. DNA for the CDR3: TGTGCCAGCAGTGACGGATTCGGACACACATTCTACAATGAGCAGTTCTTC.

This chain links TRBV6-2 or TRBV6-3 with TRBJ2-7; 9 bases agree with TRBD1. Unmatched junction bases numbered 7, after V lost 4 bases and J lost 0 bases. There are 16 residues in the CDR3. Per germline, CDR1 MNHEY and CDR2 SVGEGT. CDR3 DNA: TGTGCCAGCAGTTTCTGGGGACAGGGTGTCTCCTACGAGCAGTACTTC. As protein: CASSFWGQGVSYEQYF.

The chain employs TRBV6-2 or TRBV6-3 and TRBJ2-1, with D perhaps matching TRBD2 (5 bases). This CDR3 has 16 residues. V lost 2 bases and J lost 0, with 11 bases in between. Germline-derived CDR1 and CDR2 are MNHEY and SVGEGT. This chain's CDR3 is CASSYGVARSYNEQFF. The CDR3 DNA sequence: TGTGCCAGCAGTTACGGGGTAGCGCGCTCCTACAATGAGCAGTTCTTC.

The CDR3 coding sequence is TGTGCCTGGAAGGACAGGGGAGCCTATGGCTACACCTTC. It codes for CAWKDRGAYGYTF. The V gene is TRBV30, the J gene TRBJ1-2, with TRBD1 identical over 9 bases. The trim removed 4 bases at V and 4 bases at J, leaving 4 bases unmatched. This CDR3 comprises 13 residues. The germline V gene has CDR1 GTSNPN and CDR2 SVGIG (reference sequence).

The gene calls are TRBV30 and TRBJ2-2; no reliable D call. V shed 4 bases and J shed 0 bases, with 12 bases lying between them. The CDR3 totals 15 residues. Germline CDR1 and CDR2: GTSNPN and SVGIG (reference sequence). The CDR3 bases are TGTGCCTGGACCCGATGGTCCGCGAACACCGGGGAGCTGTTTTTT. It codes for CAWTRWSANTGELFF.

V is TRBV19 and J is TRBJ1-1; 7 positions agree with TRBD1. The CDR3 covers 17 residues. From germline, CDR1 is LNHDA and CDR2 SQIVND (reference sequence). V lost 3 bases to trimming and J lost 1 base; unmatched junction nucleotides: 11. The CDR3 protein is CASSMSQPGQWNTEAFF. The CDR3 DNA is TGTGCCAGTAGTATGTCCCAACCGGGACAGTGGAACACTGAAGCTTTCTTT.

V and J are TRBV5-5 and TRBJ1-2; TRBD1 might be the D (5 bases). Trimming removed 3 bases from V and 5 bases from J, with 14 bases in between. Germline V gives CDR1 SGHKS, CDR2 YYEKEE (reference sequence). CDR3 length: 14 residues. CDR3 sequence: CASSWFPGPYGYTF. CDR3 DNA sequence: TGTGCCAGCAGCTGGTTCCCGGGACCTTATGGCTACACCTTC.

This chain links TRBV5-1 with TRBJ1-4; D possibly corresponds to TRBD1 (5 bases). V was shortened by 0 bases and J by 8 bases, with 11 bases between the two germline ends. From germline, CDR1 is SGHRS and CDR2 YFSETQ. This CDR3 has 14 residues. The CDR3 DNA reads TGCGCCAGCAGCTTGGAGGGGCTGCGGGAAAAACTGTTTTTT. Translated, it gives CASSLEGLREKLFF.

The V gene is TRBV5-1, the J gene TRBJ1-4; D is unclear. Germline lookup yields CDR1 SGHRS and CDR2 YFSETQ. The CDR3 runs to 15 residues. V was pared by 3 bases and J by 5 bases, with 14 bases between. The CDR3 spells CASSSEGGQNEKLFF. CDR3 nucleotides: TGCGCCAGCAGCTCCGAAGGAGGGCAAAATGAAAAACTGTTTTTT.

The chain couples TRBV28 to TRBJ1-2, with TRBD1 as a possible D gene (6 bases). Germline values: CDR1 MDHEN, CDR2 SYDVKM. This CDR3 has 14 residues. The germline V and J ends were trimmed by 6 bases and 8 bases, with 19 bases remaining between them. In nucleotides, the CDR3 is TGTGCCAGCAGACAGCTTGCAGGGGCGGGAGGCTACACCTTC. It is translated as CASRQLAGAGGYTF.

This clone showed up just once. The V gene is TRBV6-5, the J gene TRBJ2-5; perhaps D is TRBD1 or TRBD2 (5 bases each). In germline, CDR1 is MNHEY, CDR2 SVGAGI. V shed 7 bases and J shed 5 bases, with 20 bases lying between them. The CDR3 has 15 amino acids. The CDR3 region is CASTKTRGPRETQYF. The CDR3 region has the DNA TGTGCCAGCACCAAGACGAGGGGCCCGAGGGAGACCCAGTACTTC.

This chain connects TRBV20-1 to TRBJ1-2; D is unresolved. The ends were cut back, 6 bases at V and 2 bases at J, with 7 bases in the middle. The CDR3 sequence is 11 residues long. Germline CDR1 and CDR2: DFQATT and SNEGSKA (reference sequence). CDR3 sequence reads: CSADPNYGYTF. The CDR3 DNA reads TGCAGTGCAGACCCAAACTATGGCTACACCTTC.

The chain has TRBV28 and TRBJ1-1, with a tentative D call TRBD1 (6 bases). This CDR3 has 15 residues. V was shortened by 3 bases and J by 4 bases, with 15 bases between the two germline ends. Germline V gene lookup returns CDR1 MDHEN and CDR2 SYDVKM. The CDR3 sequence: CASSLFAGVITEAFF. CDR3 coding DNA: TGTGCCAGCAGTTTGTTCGCAGGGGTCATCACTGAAGCTTTCTTT.

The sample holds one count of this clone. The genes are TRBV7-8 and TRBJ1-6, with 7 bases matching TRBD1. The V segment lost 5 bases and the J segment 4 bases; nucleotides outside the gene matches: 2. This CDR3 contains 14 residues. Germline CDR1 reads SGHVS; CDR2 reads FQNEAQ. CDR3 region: CASSQTGYNSPLHF. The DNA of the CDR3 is TGTGCCAGCAGCCAGACAGGGTATAATTCACCCCTCCACTTT. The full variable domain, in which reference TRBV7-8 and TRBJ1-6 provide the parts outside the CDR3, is GAGVSQSPRYKVAKRGQDVALRCDPISGHVSLFWYQQALGQGPEFLTYFQNEAQLDKSGLPSDRFFAERPEGSVSTLKIQRTQQEDSAVYLCASSQTGYNSPLHFGNGTRLTVT.

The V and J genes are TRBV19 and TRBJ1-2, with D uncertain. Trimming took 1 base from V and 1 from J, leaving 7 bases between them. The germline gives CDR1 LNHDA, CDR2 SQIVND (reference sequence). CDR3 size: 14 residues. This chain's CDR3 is CASSIVNNNYGYTF. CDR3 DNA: TGTGCCAGTAGTATAGTAAACAATAACTATGGCTACACCTTC.

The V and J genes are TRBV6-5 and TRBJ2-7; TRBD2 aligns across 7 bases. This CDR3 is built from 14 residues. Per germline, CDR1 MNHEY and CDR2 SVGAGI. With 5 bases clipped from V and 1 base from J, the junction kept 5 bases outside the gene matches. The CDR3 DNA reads TGTGCCAGCAGTCCCGGGACTACATCCTACGAGCAGTACTTC. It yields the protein CASSPGTTSYEQYF.

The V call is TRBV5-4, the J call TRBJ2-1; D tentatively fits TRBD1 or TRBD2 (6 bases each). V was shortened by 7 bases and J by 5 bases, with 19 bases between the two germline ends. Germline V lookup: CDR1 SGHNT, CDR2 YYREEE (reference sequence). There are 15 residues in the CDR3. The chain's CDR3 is CASHSIRGGDNEQFF. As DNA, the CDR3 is TGTGCCAGCCATTCCATCAGGGGAGGAGACAATGAGCAGTTCTTC.

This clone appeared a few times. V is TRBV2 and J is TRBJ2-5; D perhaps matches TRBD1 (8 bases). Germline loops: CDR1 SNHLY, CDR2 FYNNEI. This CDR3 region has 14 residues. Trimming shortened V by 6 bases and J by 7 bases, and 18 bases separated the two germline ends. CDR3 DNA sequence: TGTGCCAGCAGGAACAGGGGGGGAGCGAGGACCCAGTACTTC. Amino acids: CASRNRGGARTQYF.

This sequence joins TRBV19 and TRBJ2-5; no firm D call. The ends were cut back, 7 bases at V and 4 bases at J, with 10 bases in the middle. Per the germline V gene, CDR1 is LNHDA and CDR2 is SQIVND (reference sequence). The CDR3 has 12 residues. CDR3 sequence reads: CASNSLTETQYF. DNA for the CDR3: TGTGCCAGTAATAGTCTCACAGAGACCCAGTACTTC. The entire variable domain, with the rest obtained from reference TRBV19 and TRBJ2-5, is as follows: DGGITQSPKYLFRKEGQNVTLSCEQNLNHDAMYWYRQDPGQGLRLIYYSQIVNDFQKGDIAEGYSVSREKKESFPLTVTSAQKNPTAFYLCASNSLTETQYFGPGTRLLVL.

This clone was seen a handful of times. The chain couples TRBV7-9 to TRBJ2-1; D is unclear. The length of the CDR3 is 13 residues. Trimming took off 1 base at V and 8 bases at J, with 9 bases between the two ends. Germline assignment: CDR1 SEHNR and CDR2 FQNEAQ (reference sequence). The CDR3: CASSLGGLDEQFF. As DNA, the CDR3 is TGTGCCAGCAGCTTAGGTGGGCTGGATGAGCAGTTCTTC. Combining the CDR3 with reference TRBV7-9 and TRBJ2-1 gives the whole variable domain DTGVSQNPRHKITKRGQNVTFRCDPISEHNRLYWYRQTLGQGPEFLTYFQNEAQLEKSRLLSDRFSAERPKGSFSTLEIQRTEQGDSAMYLCASSLGGLDEQFFGPGTRLTVL.

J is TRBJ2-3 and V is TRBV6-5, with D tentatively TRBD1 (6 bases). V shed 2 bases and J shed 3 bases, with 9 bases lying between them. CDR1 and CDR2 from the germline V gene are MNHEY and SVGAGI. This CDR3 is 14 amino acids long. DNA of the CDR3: TGTGCCAGCAGTTACCGGGACAAGACAGATACGCAGTATTTT. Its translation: CASSYRDKTDTQYF.

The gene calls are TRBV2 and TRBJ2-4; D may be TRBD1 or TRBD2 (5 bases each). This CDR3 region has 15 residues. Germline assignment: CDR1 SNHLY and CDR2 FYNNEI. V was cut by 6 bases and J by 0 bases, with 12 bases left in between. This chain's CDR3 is CASSRDRRAKNIQYF. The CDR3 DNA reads TGTGCCAGCAGCCGGGACCGGAGAGCCAAAAACATTCAGTACTTC.